A single sample is the source of the 10 T cell receptor beta chains below, sequenced in a study of cytomegalovirus exposure and HLA in healthy donors. Researchers ran the PCR with 60 Vbeta and 13 Jbeta primers. Profiling relied on immunoSEQ multiplex PCR, and the TCRdb table lists in-frame clones only, not all of them. The repertoire includes some 150,000 clones, approximately 81% of them detected once, and approximately 2.1% sits in the top ten. Sequencing was carried out using PBMCs. All receptors derive from a woman between 45 and 60 years old in good health and CMV-seronegative.

The chain has TRBV6-4 and TRBJ1-3, with D perhaps matching TRBD1 (5 bases). There are 13 residues in the CDR3. Germline CDR1 reads MRHNA; CDR2 reads SNTAGT. V shed 11 bases and J shed 1 base, with 12 bases lying between them. CDR3 amino acids: CAGGRLSGNTIYF. CDR3 coding DNA: TGTGCCGGGGGGAGACTTTCTGGAAACACCATATATTTT.

The V gene is TRBV28, the J gene TRBJ2-2; TRBD2 might be the D (7 bases). Germline CDR1 MDHEN, CDR2 SYDVKM. V lost 6 bases to trimming and J lost 4 bases, with 9 bases between them. This CDR3 is 13 amino acids long. The CDR3 DNA reads TGTGCCAGCAGGGGGGGGCTCACCGGGGAGCTGTTTTTT. This gives the protein CASRGGLTGELFF.

V is TRBV6-5 and J is TRBJ2-1; 8 positions match TRBD2. From germline, CDR1 is MNHEY and CDR2 SVGAGI. The CDR3 runs 14 residues. The V gene end was trimmed by 0 bases and the J gene end by 6 bases; junction bases not matched to a gene: 1. CDR3 DNA: TGTGCCAGCAGTTACTCTCTAGCGGGCAATGAGCAGTTCTTC. It encodes CASSYSLAGNEQFF.

This clone was picked up one time. This chain uses TRBV2 with TRBJ2-1, with 7 bases lining up with TRBD1. This CDR3 has 14 amino acids. Germline CDR1 and CDR2: SNHLY and FYNNEI. With V trimmed by 6 bases and J by 9 bases, 11 bases remained unmatched. CDR3 coding DNA: TGTGCCAGCAGGAGAGAGGGGGCGGGTTTTGAGCAGTTCTTC. Its translation: CASRREGAGFEQFF.

This clone has just a few counts. The rearrangement links TRBV7-2 to TRBJ1-2; 7 positions match TRBD1. This CDR3 has 13 residues. V shed 5 bases and J 6 bases; nucleotides not matched to a gene: 6. Germline V gene lookup returns CDR1 SGHTA and CDR2 FQGNSA. The CDR3 loop is CASSPQGGDGYTF. Written as DNA, the CDR3 is TGTGCCAGCAGCCCTCAAGGGGGCGATGGCTACACCTTC.

This clone was found once. The sample holds other DNA sequences that translate to the same CDR3. J is TRBJ1-5 and V is TRBV19; maybe TRBD1 (6 bases). The V end was cut by 6 bases, the J end by 3 bases, with 12 bases between. The germline CDR1 and CDR2 sequences are LNHDA and SQIVND (reference sequence). CDR3 length: 14 amino acids. The CDR3 DNA sequence: TGTGCCAGTAGCCCTACAGGGTCCAATCAGCCCCAGCATTTT. Translated, it gives CASSPTGSNQPQHF. The complete variable domain, with remaining parts taken from reference TRBV19 and TRBJ1-5, reads DGGITQSPKYLFRKEGQNVTLSCEQNLNHDAMYWYRQDPGQGLRLIYYSQIVNDFQKGDIAEGYSVSREKKESFPLTVTSAQKNPTAFYLCASSPTGSNQPQHFGDGTRLSIL.

This clone was recorded a few times. The gene calls are TRBV14 and TRBJ2-3; D is unresolved. This CDR3 contains 13 residues. Germline CDR1 is SGHDN and CDR2 is FVKESK. Trimming removed 0 bases at V and 5 bases at J, with 6 bases between. This chain's CDR3 is CASSQDLRDTQYF. The CDR3 DNA is TGTGCCAGCAGCCAAGACTTGCGAGATACGCAGTATTTT.

This clone was seen only a few times. The CDR3 is CSVGRGNYLGGEQFF. Written as DNA, the CDR3 is TGCAGCGTTGGGAGAGGCAATTACTTGGGGGGTGAGCAGTTCTTC. This rearrangement joins TRBV29-1 to TRBJ2-1; TRBD2 might be the D (6 bases). The CDR3 is 15 amino acids. Germline CDR1 is SQVTM and CDR2 is ANQGSEA. V shed 4 bases and J shed 9 bases, with 22 bases lying between them.

As for this clone: Distinct nucleotide sequences in the sample also encode this CDR3. This chain joins TRBV29-1 and TRBJ2-7; 8 nucleotides align to TRBD1. V lost 7 bases and J lost 3; bases outside the gene matches: 2. The CDR3 length is 11 residues. The germline V gene encodes CDR1 SQVTM and CDR2 ANQGSEA. As DNA, the CDR3 is TGCAGCGCGGGACAGGTCTACGAGCAGTACTTC. It encodes CSAGQVYEQYF.

This chain uses TRBV28 with TRBJ2-4, with D possibly TRBD2 on 6 matching bases. V was pared by 3 bases and J by 6 bases, with 12 bases between. The CDR3 is 14 residues long. The germline gives CDR1 MDHEN, CDR2 SYDVKM. CDR3 amino acids: CASSFSSGGNIQYF. The CDR3, as DNA: TGTGCCAGCAGTTTCTCGTCCGGGGGAAACATTCAGTACTTC.